This passage covers 11 T cell receptor beta chains from one sample sequenced in a study of blood T cell repertoires in COVID-19. Assay: immunoSEQ multiplex PCR; the TCRdb copy retains only in-frame clones and omits some. The sample has 110,000 to 150,000 clones, 81% seen once. Source material: peripheral blood. Every receptor here comes from a human donor in a cohort sampled during active COVID-19.

The rearrangement joins TRBV3-1 (or the pseudogene TRBV3-2) to TRBJ2-6, with a tentative D call TRBD1 (6 bases). The CDR3 totals 19 residues. The V end was cut by 1 base, the J end by 0 bases, with 16 bases between. CDR1 and CDR2 from the germline V gene are LGHDT and YNNKEL (reference sequence). The CDR3: CASSQGLGGRSSGANVLTF. The CDR3 bases are TGTGCCAGCAGCCAAGGCTTAGGGGGACGAAGCTCTGGGGCCAACGTCCTGACTTTC.

The rearrangement uses TRBV6-5 and TRBJ2-2; 7 positions agree with TRBD1. The CDR3 runs 15 residues. The germline V gene encodes CDR1 MNHEY and CDR2 SVGAGI. V lost 2 bases, J lost 4 bases, and 4 bases stayed unmatched. This chain's CDR3 is CASSYTGTVTGELFF. The CDR3 DNA sequence: TGTGCCAGCAGTTACACCGGGACAGTCACCGGGGAGCTGTTTTTT.

The chain combines TRBV24-1 with TRBJ2-3, with D uncertain. The ends were cut back, 6 bases at V and 4 bases at J, with 7 bases in the middle. The CDR3 contains 12 residues. Germline lookup yields CDR1 KGHDR and CDR2 SFDVKD. As DNA, the CDR3 is TGTGCCACCAGTCGGGTATCAGATACGCAGTATTTT. Its translation: CATSRVSDTQYF.

V is TRBV27 and J is TRBJ1-2; D perhaps matches TRBD1 (5 bases). This CDR3 is 16 amino acids long. Germline values: CDR1 MNHEY, CDR2 SMNVEV (reference sequence). Trimming cost V 0 bases and J 0 bases, with 11 bases left between them. CDR3 bases: TGTGCCAGCAGTTTATCAGGGGCAGGATCTAACTATGGCTACACCTTC. This gives the protein CASSLSGAGSNYGYTF.

The rearrangement joins TRBV19 to TRBJ2-5, with D maybe TRBD2 (6 bases). The germline V gene encodes CDR1 LNHDA and CDR2 SQIVND (reference sequence). This CDR3 is built from 13 residues. V was pared by 1 base and J by 4 bases, with 7 bases between. The CDR3 here is CASSIGLVETQYF. For the CDR3, the DNA is TGTGCCAGTAGTATAGGACTAGTAGAGACCCAGTACTTC.

V gene TRBV11-1 combines with J gene TRBJ2-7, with D perhaps matching TRBD1 (6 bases). The length of the CDR3 is 13 residues. Trimming stripped 4 bases from V and 6 bases from J, with 13 bases between. Germline-derived CDR1 and CDR2 are SGHAT and FQDESV (reference sequence). The CDR3 here is CASSSNRVGEQYF. In DNA, the CDR3 is TGTGCCAGCAGCTCAAACAGGGTCGGCGAGCAGTACTTC.

This rearrangement joins TRBV24-1 to TRBJ1-5; TRBD1 aligns across 10 bases. Trimming took 5 bases from V and 2 from J; bases not matched to a gene: 5. The germline CDR1 and CDR2 sequences are KGHDR and SFDVKD. The CDR3 consists of 16 residues. CDR3 amino acids: CATSVSGQGGNQPQHF. CDR3 coding DNA: TGTGCCACCAGTGTTAGCGGACAGGGGGGCAATCAGCCCCAGCATTTT.

The rearrangement links TRBV3-1 (or the pseudogene TRBV3-2) to TRBJ2-7; D is perhaps TRBD1 (5 bases). The germline CDR1 and CDR2 sequences are LGHDT and YNNKEL (reference sequence). The ends were cut back, 1 base at V and 5 bases at J, with 12 bases in the middle. The CDR3 is made up of 14 amino acids. In nucleotides, the CDR3 is TGTGCCAGCAGCCAAGGTCAGGGTTGGGACGAGCAGTACTTC. It encodes CASSQGQGWDEQYF.

This clone is labeled medium-sized. The rearrangement joins TRBV28 to TRBJ2-7; 13 bases align to TRBD2. With 10 bases clipped from V and 3 bases from J, the junction kept 9 bases outside the gene matches. Germline V gene lookup returns CDR1 MDHEN and CDR2 SYDVKM. The CDR3 sequence is 15 residues long. CDR3: CATSGLAGFGYEQYF. CDR3 in DNA: TGTGCCACTTCGGGACTAGCGGGGTTCGGCTACGAGCAGTACTTC.

This rearrangement joins TRBV2 to TRBJ2-3; D possibly corresponds to TRBD2 (6 bases). V was pared by 4 bases and J by 1 base, with 9 bases between. The CDR3 is 14 residues long. Germline V gene data show CDR1 as SNHLY and CDR2 as FYNNEI. CDR3 bases: TGTGCCAGCAGTGGGCCGGGAGGCACAGATACGCAGTATTTT. The encoded protein is CASSGPGGTDTQYF.

The chain carries TRBV6-1 and TRBJ1-3, with D perhaps TRBD1 (5 bases). Looked up from germline, CDR1 is MNHNS and CDR2 is SASEGT. The CDR3 has 16 residues. The germline V and J ends were trimmed by 4 bases and 0 bases, with 13 bases remaining between them. CDR3 residues: CASSAIYRFSGNTIYF. The CDR3 nucleotides are TGTGCCAGCAGTGCCATCTACAGGTTCTCTGGAAACACCATATATTTT.